What follows is one T cell receptor (beta chain) and its context. This clone was detected only once. The antigen it recognizes is unknown. Base qualities are not provided; no much larger clone lies one nucleotide away. This sample is part of a study of blood T cell repertoires in COVID-19 (dated by TCRdb to the early 2020s). Context from the whole study: Samples from collaborators originated in the United States, Italy and Spain and spanned both the acute and convalescent phases of COVID-19. The material from the prospective study consisted of cDNA or gDNA derived from T cells, B-cell-depleted T cells, or PBMCs. The sample metadata nearly always contained a de-identified subject ID, COVID-19 status, age in years and sex. Subjects who had been exposed to COVID-19, were actively infected with it, or had recovered from it provided the deeply sampled blood TCRbeta repertoires that made up the dataset. Where HLA class I and class II types were available, the types were taken from metadata supplied by the sample provider, not from assay-based typing. The repertoires were released in a freely available public database intended as a resource for research on the immune response to SARS-CoV-2. Samples came from the ongoing ImmuneRACE study (first 160 participants) plus 1,254 subjects from 6 global collaborators. The investigation overall reported the following: Clinical and demographic metadata were provided uncurated, with the amount varying by source and participant.

Per the germline V gene (reference sequence), SEHNR is the CDR1 and FQNEAQ is the CDR2. The CDR3 runs 13 residues from the cysteine to the phenylalanine. Just CDR3 DNA is preserved here, 39 bases in frame from base 1. The junction shows trimming of 4 bases on V and 0 bases on J, plus 4 bases between the germline ends. Collaborating institutions collected whole blood in K2EDTA tubes following their own protocols. For TCRbeta analysis, collaborator samples were shipped as frozen whole blood, as isolated PBMCs, or as DNA extracted from either sample type. The immunoSEQ Assay, a bias-controlled multiplex PCR, was used to amplify TCRbeta CDR3 regions from genomic DNA. The source study handled its data this way. The number of nucleated cells in each sample was estimated by amplification of reference gene primers within the assay. Sequence reads were collapsed and filtered to measure the absolute abundance of every unique TCRbeta CDR3 rearrangement. For each sample, productive Simpson clonality was calculated as the square root of Simpson's diversity index over productive rearrangements. TCRdb provides this immuneACCESS table in a form limited to in-frame rearrangements. Some clones are lacking; in checked studies, under half of them reflect an unresolved V gene, and why the rest are absent is not known. D and trimming were read from the DNA, whereas the V and J calls and clone size are those reported in that table. The sample table holds under 200,000 clones, of which 75% to 90% were seen once. The biggest ten clones account for 9.1% of the sample.

The chain links TRBV7-9 with TRBJ1-5, with the D gene not confidently named. The sample comprised peripheral blood. The receptor's source is a woman aged 80 or older with active or convalescent COVID-19. The DNA sequence is given as TGTGCCAGCAGCTCGGGTAGCAATCAGCCCCAGCATTTT. Its translation is CASSSGSNQPQHF.